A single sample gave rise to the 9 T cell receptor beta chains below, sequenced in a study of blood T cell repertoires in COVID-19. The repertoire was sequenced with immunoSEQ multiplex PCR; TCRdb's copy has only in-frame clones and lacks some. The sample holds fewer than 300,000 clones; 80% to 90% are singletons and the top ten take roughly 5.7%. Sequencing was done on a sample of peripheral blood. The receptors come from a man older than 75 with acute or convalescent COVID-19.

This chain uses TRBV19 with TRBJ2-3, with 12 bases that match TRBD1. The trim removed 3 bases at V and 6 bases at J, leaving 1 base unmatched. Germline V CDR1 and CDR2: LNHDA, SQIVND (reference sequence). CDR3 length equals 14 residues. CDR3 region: CASSMGQGADTQYF. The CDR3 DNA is TGTGCCAGTAGTATGGGACAGGGGGCCGATACGCAGTATTTT.

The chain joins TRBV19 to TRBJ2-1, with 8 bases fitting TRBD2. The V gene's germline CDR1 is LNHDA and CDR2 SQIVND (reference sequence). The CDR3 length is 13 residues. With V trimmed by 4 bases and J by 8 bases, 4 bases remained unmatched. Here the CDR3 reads CASSTSGGYEQFF. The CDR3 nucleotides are TGTGCCAGTAGTACCAGCGGGGGCTATGAGCAGTTCTTC.

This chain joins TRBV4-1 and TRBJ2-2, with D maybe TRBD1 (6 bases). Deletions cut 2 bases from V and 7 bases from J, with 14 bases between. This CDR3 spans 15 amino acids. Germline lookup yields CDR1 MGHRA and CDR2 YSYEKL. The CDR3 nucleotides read TGCGCCAGCAGCCAACTGGGGCTACAGGGCGGGGAGCTGTTTTTT. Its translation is CASSQLGLQGGELFF.

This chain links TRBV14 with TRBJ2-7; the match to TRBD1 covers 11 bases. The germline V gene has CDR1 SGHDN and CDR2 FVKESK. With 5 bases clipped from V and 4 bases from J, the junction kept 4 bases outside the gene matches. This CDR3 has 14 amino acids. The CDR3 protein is CASSWTGGGYEQYF. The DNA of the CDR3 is TGTGCCAGCAGCTGGACAGGGGGCGGGTACGAGCAGTACTTC. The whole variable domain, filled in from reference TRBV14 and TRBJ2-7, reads EAGVTQFPSHSVIEKGQTVTLRCDPISGHDNLYWYRRVMGKEIKFLLHFVKESKQDESGMPNNRFLAERTGGTYSTLKVQPAELEDSGVYFCASSWTGGGYEQYFGPGTRLTVT.

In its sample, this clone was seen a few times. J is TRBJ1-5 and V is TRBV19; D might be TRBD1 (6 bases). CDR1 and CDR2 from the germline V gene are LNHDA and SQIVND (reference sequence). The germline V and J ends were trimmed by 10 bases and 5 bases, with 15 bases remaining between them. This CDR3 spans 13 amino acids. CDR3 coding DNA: TGTGCCACTGAGGACAGTTGGGATCAGCCCCAGCATTTT. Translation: CATEDSWDQPQHF.

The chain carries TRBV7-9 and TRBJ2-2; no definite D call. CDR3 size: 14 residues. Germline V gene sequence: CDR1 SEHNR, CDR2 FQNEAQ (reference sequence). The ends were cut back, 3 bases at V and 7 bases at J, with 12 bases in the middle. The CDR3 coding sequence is TGTGCCAGCAGCTTTCCGGGTAGGATCGGGGAGCTGTTTTTT. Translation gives CASSFPGRIGELFF.

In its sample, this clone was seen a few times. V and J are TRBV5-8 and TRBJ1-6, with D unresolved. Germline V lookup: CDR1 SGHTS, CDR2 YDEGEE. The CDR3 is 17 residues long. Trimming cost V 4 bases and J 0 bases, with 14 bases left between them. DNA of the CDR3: TGTGCCAGCAGCCTCCGCAGGCCAAGCTCCTATAATTCACCCCTCCACTTT. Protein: CASSLRRPSSYNSPLHF.

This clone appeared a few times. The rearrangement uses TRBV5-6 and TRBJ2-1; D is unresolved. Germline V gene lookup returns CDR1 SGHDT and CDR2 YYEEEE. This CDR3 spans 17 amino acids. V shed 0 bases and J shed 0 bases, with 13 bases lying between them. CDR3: CASSLALFLSSYNEQFF. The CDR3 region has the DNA TGTGCCAGCAGCTTGGCCTTGTTTCTTAGCTCCTACAATGAGCAGTTCTTC.

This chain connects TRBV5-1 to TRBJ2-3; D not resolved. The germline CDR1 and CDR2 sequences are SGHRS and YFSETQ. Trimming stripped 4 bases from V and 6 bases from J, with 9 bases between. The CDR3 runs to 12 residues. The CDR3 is CASSQAPDTQYF. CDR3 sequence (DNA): TGCGCCAGCAGCCAGGCCCCCGATACGCAGTATTTT.